The sequence of this T cell receptor (beta chain) was determined in a study of blood T cell repertoires in COVID-19. Study overall: Acute-phase and convalescent COVID-19 samples originated in the United States, Italy and Spain. Sample material is recorded as cDNA or gDNA derived from T cells, B-cell-depleted T cells, or PBMCs.

The germline V gene encodes CDR1 MNHEY and CDR2 SMNVEV (reference sequence). Trimming pared 3 bases from V and 4 bases from J, leaving 10 bases between. The CDR3 is 14 residues long. As processed by the authors: Amplification from reference gene primers served as the basis for estimated nucleated cell counts. Libraries were prepared by immunoSEQ multiplex PCR; TCRdb keeps only in-frame clonotypes and omits some of them. D and trimming come from the DNA, and the V and J calls and clone size come from that table. The table lists around 150,000 clones, 87% of them singletons. Source material: peripheral blood. This receptor was obtained from a human donor in a cohort sampled during active COVID-19. This chain uses TRBV27 with TRBJ1-3; D ambiguous. This chain's CDR3 is CASSFSGFGNTIYF. The CDR3 nucleotides are TGTGCCAGCAGTTTTTCAGGTTTCGGAAACACCATATATTTT.